Below are 9 T cell receptor beta chains sequenced from a single sample in a study of blood T cell repertoires in COVID-19 (dated by TCRdb to about 2020). Library preparation used the immunoSEQ multiplex PCR assay. TCRdb retrieved this table from immuneACCESS and kept in-frame rearrangements only. Not all clones are present; in checked studies, unresolved V genes account for under half, and no reason is known for the remainder. Within this sample are around 100,000 clones, with approximately 84% of them counted one time only. Around 6.5% of the sample is held by the ten biggest clonotypes. The sequenced sample was peripheral blood. Every receptor here comes from a man aged 55 to 70 with acute or convalescent COVID-19.

V gene TRBV19 combines with J gene TRBJ2-5; the match to TRBD1 covers 7 bases. With V trimmed by 4 bases and J by 1 base, 6 bases remained unmatched. Germline V gene data show CDR1 as LNHDA and CDR2 as SQIVND (reference sequence). The CDR3 totals 15 residues. CDR3 in amino acids: CASSTLGTVQETQYF. For the CDR3, the DNA is TGTGCCAGTAGTACCCTCGGGACAGTCCAAGAGACCCAGTACTTC.

V gene TRBV7-2 combines with J gene TRBJ2-3; the match to TRBD2 covers 8 bases. Germline values: CDR1 SGHTA, CDR2 FQGNSA. This CDR3 has 16 amino acids. Trimming removed 4 bases from V and 5 bases from J; junction bases left unmatched: 11. The CDR3 DNA follows: TGTGCCAGCAGCTCACGGGGGGGCCCTACTCAAGATACGCAGTATTTT. This sequence encodes CASSSRGGPTQDTQYF. Using reference TRBV7-2 and TRBJ2-3 for the parts outside the CDR3, the full variable domain is GAGVSQSPSNKVTEKGKDVELRCDPISGHTALYWYRQSLGQGLEFLIYFQGNSAPDKSGLPSDRFSAERTGGSVSTLTIQRTQQEDSAVYLCASSSRGGPTQDTQYFGPGTRLTVL.

The V and J genes are TRBV5-1 and TRBJ1-2; TRBD1 might be the D (6 bases). Germline CDR1 SGHRS, CDR2 YFSETQ. CDR3 size: 15 residues. The germline V and J ends were trimmed by 4 bases and 3 bases, with 16 bases remaining between them. This CDR3 reads CASSTPGQGDYGYTF. The DNA for the CDR3 is TGCGCCAGCAGCACGCCGGGACAAGGGGACTATGGCTACACCTTC.

This chain joins TRBV18 and TRBJ1-3; D is undetermined. Germline V CDR1 and CDR2: KGHSH, LQKENI. Between the trimmed V and J ends, which lost 3 bases and 0 bases, there was a span of 9 bases. The CDR3 spans 15 residues. The CDR3 reads CASSPPGISGNTIYF. CDR3 in DNA: TGTGCCAGCTCACCCCCGGGGATCTCTGGAAACACCATATATTTT.

The CDR3, as DNA: TGTGCCAGCAGCTACACGGGACAGTACTCTGGAAACACCATATATTTT. It is translated as CASSYTGQYSGNTIYF. This chain uses TRBV9 with TRBJ1-3; 7 nucleotides match TRBD1. The CDR3 sequence is 16 residues long. V was pared by 4 bases and J by 0 bases, with 7 bases of the junction left unmatched. CDR1 and CDR2 from the germline V gene are SGDLS and YYNGEE.

Concerning this clone: Germline is not matched at one junction end, which may reflect a read error. The chain joins TRBV7-7 to TRBJ2-5, with a tentative D call TRBD2 (6 bases). The CDR3 sequence is 15 residues long. CDR1 and CDR2 (germline): SSHAT, FNYEAQ (reference sequence). CDR3 in DNA: TGTGCTAGCAGCCCTCTTGGGAGGTATGGAGAGACCCAGTACTTC. The encoded protein is CASSPLGRYGETQYF. The whole variable domain, remainder taken from reference TRBV7-7 and TRBJ2-5, is GAGVSQSPRYKVTKRGQDVTLRCDPISSHATLYWYQQALGQGPEFLTYFNYEAQPDKSGLPSDRFSAERPEGSISTLTIQRTEQRDSAMYRCASSPLGRYGETQYFGPGTRLLVL.

This clone has just a few counts. This chain connects TRBV14 to TRBJ2-1; TRBD1 is a possible D gene (6 bases). This CDR3 is built from 13 residues. CDR1 is SGHDN, CDR2 FVKESK, per germline. Trimming pared 0 bases from V and 14 bases from J, leaving 14 bases between. The DNA for the CDR3 is TGTGCCAGCAGCCAAGAGAGGAGGACAGAGAAGTTCTTC. This sequence encodes CASSQERRTEKFF.

The chain combines TRBV28 with TRBJ1-2; D call uncertain. Germline lookup yields CDR1 MDHEN and CDR2 SYDVKM. CDR3 length equals 14 residues. Trimming shortened V by 2 bases and J by 4 bases, and 11 bases separated the two germline ends. CDR3 sequence: CASSLGQDGYGYTF. CDR3 bases: TGTGCCAGCAGTTTAGGGCAGGATGGCTATGGCTACACCTTC.

Only one count was recorded for this clone. The V gene is TRBV19, the J gene TRBJ2-5, with 7 positions matching TRBD2. V lost 5 bases and J lost 1; bases outside the gene matches: 7. The CDR3 has 15 amino acids. The germline V gene has CDR1 LNHDA and CDR2 SQIVND (reference sequence). This CDR3 reads CASSSLSGAQETQYF. In DNA, the CDR3 is TGTGCCAGTAGTTCCTTAAGCGGGGCCCAAGAGACCCAGTACTTC.